The subject of this entry is one TCR beta chain. Its antigen remains unidentified. This sample is part of a study of T cell responses to AZD1222 COVID-19 vaccine. Study results and caveats: Vaccine-associated CD4 TCRs ranged over spike, dominating at 160-218 and 743-854. Spike-specific TCR breadth and depth went up after people got two AZD1222 doses. Just a handful of people given AZD1222 tested seropositive at baseline.

The V segment lost 3 bases and the J segment 4 bases; nucleotides outside the gene matches: 17. In germline, CDR1 is SGHTA, CDR2 FQGNSA. This CDR3 is 19 amino acids long. Sequenced by immunoSEQ multiplex PCR; TCRdb stores in-frame clones only, minus some. The sample yields about 150,000 clones, around 90% seen once. The source was peripheral blood, collected on day 0 of AZD1222 vaccination. The chain links TRBV7-2 to TRBJ1-5, with 8 nucleotides matching TRBD1. This sequence was found in an adult in good health. The DNA of the CDR3 is TGTGCCAGCAGCTTCTCGACAGGGGTCGACGGTCTACGAAATCAGCCCCAGCATTTT. Translating it yields CASSFSTGVDGLRNQPQHF. The full variable domain, rest sourced from reference TRBV7-2 and TRBJ1-5, is GAGVSQSPSNKVTEKGKDVELRCDPISGHTALYWYRQSLGQGLEFLIYFQGNSAPDKSGLPSDRFSAERTGGSVSTLTIQRTQQEDSAVYLCASSFSTGVDGLRNQPQHFGDGTRLSIL.